This T cell receptor beta chain appears in the sequencing data of a study of PD-L1 blockade in urothelial cancer. Time point meaning: pretreatment peripheral blood. Profiling relied on immunoSEQ multiplex PCR, and the TCRdb table lists in-frame clones only, not all of them. The sample comprises approximately 72,000 clones, around 88% of which are singletons, and just under 15% rests with the top ten. In germline, CDR1 is LGHNA, CDR2 YSLEER. V gave up 0 bases and J gave up 4 bases, with 15 bases separating them. This CDR3 contains 16 residues. The sample here was PBMCs, taken around atezolizumab (anti-PD-L1) treatment. V is TRBV4-3 and J is TRBJ1-2; D is possibly TRBD1 (5 bases). This TCR derives from a man between 60 and 75 years old with urothelial cancer. This chain's CDR3 is CASSQDRAQGIYGYTF. The CDR3 bases are TGCGCCAGCAGCCAAGATCGGGCGCAGGGCATCTATGGCTACACCTTC.